The 5 T cell receptor beta chains presented below share a single source sample, sequenced in a study of T cell responses to AZD1222 COVID-19 vaccine (dated by TCRdb to the early 2020s). The receptor library was made with the immunoSEQ multiplex PCR assay. TCRdb provides this immuneACCESS table in a form limited to in-frame rearrangements. Some clones are lacking; in checked studies, under half of them reflect an unresolved V gene, and why the rest are absent is not known. Present in this sample are about 60,000 clones, around three quarters of which were seen just once. Less than 4.5% of the sample lies in the top ten. This specimen's time point label, per the study, means: about 28 days (+/-7) after the second vaccine dose. The sequences come from peripheral blood, collected 28 days after the second AZD1222 dose. The receptors shown here come from an adult who received the AZD1222 COVID-19 vaccine.

This clone was counted only a few times. V and J are TRBV27 and TRBJ2-2, with D maybe TRBD2 (6 bases). This CDR3 has 14 amino acids. V lost 7 bases and J lost 3, with 12 bases in between. Germline V gives CDR1 MNHEY, CDR2 SMNVEV (reference sequence). CDR3 coding DNA: TGTGCCAGCACCCACGGGACTTACACCGGGGAGCTGTTTTTT. Translating it yields CASTHGTYTGELFF.

V gene TRBV5-1 combines with J gene TRBJ2-2; D remains ambiguous. The germline V gene encodes CDR1 SGHRS and CDR2 YFSETQ. Trimming took 2 bases from V and 0 from J, leaving 14 bases between them. The CDR3 sequence is 17 residues long. For the CDR3, the DNA is TGCGCCAGCAGCTTAACTCCCTTACCAGCGAACACCGGGGAGCTGTTTTTT. Its protein product is CASSLTPLPANTGELFF.

The chain uses TRBV20-1 and TRBJ1-1; no reliable D call. Per germline, CDR1 DFQATT and CDR2 SNEGSKA (reference sequence). The CDR3 has 14 amino acids. The ends were cut back, 3 bases at V and 0 bases at J, with 11 bases in the middle. The CDR3 region has the DNA TGCAGTGCTAGTGAAGGTCACCTGAACACTGAAGCTTTCTTT. Protein sequence: CSASEGHLNTEAFF.

This sequence joins TRBV6-5 and TRBJ1-3, with D unclear. Germline lookup yields CDR1 MNHEY and CDR2 SVGAGI. CDR3 size: 14 residues. The V end was cut by 0 bases, the J end by 2 bases, with 5 bases between. The CDR3 coding sequence is TGTGCCAGCAGTTACTCGGCGGCTGGAAACACCATATATTTT. Amino acid sequence: CASSYSAAGNTIYF.

CDR3 residues: CASSSAGLNTEAFF. For the CDR3, the DNA is TGTGCCAGCAGTTCGGCAGGGTTGAACACTGAAGCTTTCTTT. The V call is TRBV28, the J call TRBJ1-1, with D maybe TRBD1 (5 bases). Germline lookup yields CDR1 MDHEN and CDR2 SYDVKM. This CDR3 spans 14 amino acids. Trimming shortened V by 4 bases and J by 0 bases, and 9 bases separated the two germline ends.